This T cell receptor (beta chain) came from a study of blood T cell repertoires in COVID-19. Individuals drawn from around 25 US areas were roughly 18 to 89 years old. No more than 2 weeks before study entry, exposed participants had met a case of COVID-19. Per the original methods: Estimation of nucleated cell counts was performed using reference gene primer amplification. The method was immunoSEQ multiplex PCR; TCRdb's version includes in-frame clones alone and lacks a portion of them. V and J calls plus clone size are reproduced from that table; the DNA served to infer D and trimming. Of roughly 200,000 clones in the sample, approximately 83% are singletons; the top ten hold 4.8%. The length of the CDR3 is 15 residues. Germline V gene data show CDR1 as LGHDT and CDR2 as YNNKEL (reference sequence). Trimming cost V 4 bases and J 3 bases; bases outside gene matches: 8.

This sequence was found in a woman between 50 and 59 years old who had been exposed to COVID-19. The chain couples TRBV3-1 (or the pseudogene TRBV3-2) to TRBJ1-2; the match to TRBD1 covers 7 bases. The sequencing input was PBMCs or T cells enriched from blood (not recorded which). The CDR3 loop is CASSPRQGVDYGYTF. The CDR3 region has the DNA TGTGCCAGCAGCCCCCGACAGGGCGTCGACTATGGCTACACCTTC.